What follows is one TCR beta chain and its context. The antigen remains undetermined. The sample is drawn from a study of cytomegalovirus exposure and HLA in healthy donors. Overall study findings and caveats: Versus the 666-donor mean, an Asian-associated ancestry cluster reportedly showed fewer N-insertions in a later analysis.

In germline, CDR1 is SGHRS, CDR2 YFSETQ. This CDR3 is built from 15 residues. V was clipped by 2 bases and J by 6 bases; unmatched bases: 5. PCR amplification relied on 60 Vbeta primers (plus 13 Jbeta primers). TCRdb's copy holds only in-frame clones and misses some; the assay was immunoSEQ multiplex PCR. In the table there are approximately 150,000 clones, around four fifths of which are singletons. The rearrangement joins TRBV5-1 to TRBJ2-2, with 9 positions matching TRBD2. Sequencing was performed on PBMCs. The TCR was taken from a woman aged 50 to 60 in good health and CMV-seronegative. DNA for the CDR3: TGCGCCAGCAGCTTTGTGGCGGGAGGGCCCGGGGAGCTGTTTTTT. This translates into CASSFVAGGPGELFF.